This entry features one TCR beta chain sequence. What it binds is not known. The PCR employed 60 Vbeta primers together with 13 Jbeta primers. Sequencing used immunoSEQ multiplex PCR; TCRdb keeps in-frame clones, though not all of them. The table has roughly 78,000 clones, about 64% seen once. The sample originates from a study of cytomegalovirus exposure and HLA in healthy donors. Trimming stripped 0 bases from V and 4 bases from J, with 16 bases between. The germline gives CDR1 SGDLS, CDR2 YYNGEE. The CDR3 spans 16 residues. Study findings and constraints: Reportedly, HLA-A and HLA-B alleles of most subjects were accurately predicted from TCR beta. Cytomegalovirus association was assigned to more than 150 TCR beta chains. Being productive about 90% or about 30% of the time was typical of most TCR beta V segments in an earlier analysis.

The receptor comes from a man aged 25-40 years in good health and CMV-seropositive. The chain has TRBV9 and TRBJ2-5; D is unclear. Material for sequencing was PBMCs. The CDR3 loop reads CASSVEIGSHGETQYF. The DNA of the CDR3 is TGTGCCAGCAGCGTAGAAATTGGCTCACATGGAGAGACCCAGTACTTC.